Listed here are 17 T cell receptor beta chains from one sample, sequenced in a study of identical twins. TCRdb called the 5' RACE reads again in MiXCR, with one record for every CDR3 protein. Of roughly 500,000 distinct CDR3 sequences listed, 22% are singletons. The same data also contributed to another study, on T cells expressing NK-cell markers.

Sequencing used CD4+ T cells sorted from blood. All receptors derive from a woman aged 18-30 years in good health.

This clonotype was recorded many times. This rearrangement joins TRBV6-5 to TRBJ2-7, with D possibly matching TRBD1 (6 bases). Trimming took off 0 bases at V and 2 bases at J, with 11 bases between the two ends. In germline, CDR1 is MNHEY, CDR2 SVGAGI. This CDR3 region has 15 residues. CDR3 sequence: CASSYSGTPTYEQYF. In DNA form, the CDR3 reads TGTGCCAGCAGTTACTCCGGGACACCTACCTACGAGCAGTACTTC.

This clonotype occurred a few times. The chain recombines TRBV20-1 with TRBJ2-1; 7 bases are a match to TRBD2. The CDR3 has 13 amino acids. The ends lost 6 bases at V and 2 bases at J; junction bases unmatched: 4. Per the germline V gene, CDR1 is DFQATT and CDR2 is SNEGSKA (reference sequence). The CDR3 DNA is TGCAGTGCGGAGCGGGGACCCTACAATGAGCAGTTCTTC. Translated: CSAERGPYNEQFF.

The table lists this clonotype with a few counts. The J gene is TRBJ2-3, the V gene TRBV20-1; D might be TRBD2 (5 bases). V was shortened by 6 bases and J by 2 bases, with 15 bases between the two germline ends. Looked up from germline, CDR1 is DFQATT and CDR2 is SNEGSKA (reference sequence). The CDR3 has 14 amino acids. The CDR3 DNA reads TGCAGTGCCTCCCTGAGGGTACTCACAGATACGCAGTATTTT. Translated, it gives CSASLRVLTDTQYF.

This clonotype has a handful of counts. This sequence joins TRBV12-3 or TRBV12-4 and TRBJ1-1; the match to TRBD1 covers 9 bases. J lost 4 bases, V lost 6 bases, and 6 bases had no gene match. CDR3 length equals 14 residues. In DNA form, the CDR3 reads TGTGCCAGCAGGACACAGGGGGCAGGCACTGAAGCTTTCTTT. This gives the protein CASRTQGAGTEAFF.

The rearrangement links TRBV20-1 to TRBJ1-1; possible D gene TRBD1, 5 bases. The CDR3 contains 15 residues. Germline CDR1 and CDR2: DFQATT and SNEGSKA (reference sequence). Trimming left V 3 bases short and J 0 bases short, with 14 bases between. The CDR3 spells CSARRAGRMNTEAFF. The CDR3 nucleotides are TGCAGTGCTAGGAGAGCAGGGAGGATGAACACTGAAGCTTTCTTT.

This clonotype was seen ten or more times. V and J are TRBV20-1 and TRBJ2-1; D unresolved. CDR3 length: 12 amino acids. CDR1 and CDR2 (germline): DFQATT, SNEGSKA (reference sequence). The CDR3 DNA is TGCAGGGGGTTAAGCTCCTACAATGAGCAGTTCTTC. Translating gives CRGLSSYNEQFF.

The V and J genes are TRBV6-1 and TRBJ2-1, with 10 bases identical to TRBD1. This CDR3 spans 16 amino acids. Germline CDR1 reads MNHNS; CDR2 reads SASEGT. The junction had 10 bases not matched to a gene; V was cut back by 4 bases and J by 7 bases. The CDR3 reads CASSGPGTGVRNEQFF. The CDR3 DNA reads as TGTGCCAGCAGTGGCCCCGGGACAGGGGTTCGGAATGAGCAGTTCTTC.

The V call is TRBV10-3, the J call TRBJ2-1; D gene unclear. The CDR3 runs to 15 residues. Germline lookup yields CDR1 ENHRY and CDR2 SYGVKD. V lost 6 bases and J 0 bases, leaving 12 bases between the germline ends. The CDR3 DNA reads TGTGCCATCAGCCCCCAGCGAAGCTCCTACAATGAGCAGTTCTTC. Protein product: CAISPQRSSYNEQFF.

This clonotype was picked up one time. This rearrangement joins TRBV20-1 to TRBJ2-3; 8 nucleotides align to TRBD1. The CDR3 is 17 residues long. The V and J ends lost 1 base and 3 bases, in that order; junction bases with no gene match: 12. In germline, CDR1 is DFQATT, CDR2 SNEGSKA (reference sequence). The CDR3 DNA sequence: TGCAGTGCTAGAGGGCAACTCACGGGACAGGCGACAGATACGCAGTATTTT. Protein: CSARGQLTGQATDTQYF.

The V and J genes are TRBV7-2 and TRBJ2-3; D remains ambiguous. The V gene's germline CDR1 is SGHTA and CDR2 FQGNSA. The CDR3 length is 12 residues. V was pared by 2 bases and J by 6 bases, with 6 bases between. CDR3 DNA: TGTGCCAGCAGCTTATTCATGGATACGCAGTATTTT. As protein: CASSLFMDTQYF.

The chain carries TRBV6-2 or TRBV6-3 and TRBJ1-1; TRBD1 agrees at 8 bases. The V gene's germline CDR1 is MNHEY and CDR2 SVGEGT. The junction had 7 bases not matched to a gene; V was cut back by 6 bases and J by 7 bases. The CDR3 length is 13 residues. CDR3 loop: CASSTQGAGEAFF. CDR3 DNA sequence: TGTGCCAGCAGCACGCAGGGGGCAGGTGAAGCTTTCTTT.

This clonotype was counted only a few times. The chain links TRBV5-1 to TRBJ1-5, with 7 bases that match TRBD1. This CDR3 is 14 amino acids long. Germline V gene sequence: CDR1 SGHRS, CDR2 YFSETQ. With V trimmed by 3 bases and J by 7 bases, 7 bases remained unmatched. The DNA for the CDR3 is TGCGCCAGCAGCTGGCAGGGGGGTGAACAGCCCCAGCATTTT. Encoded protein: CASSWQGGEQPQHF.

As concerns this clonotype: Compared with germline, one end of the junction differs, possibly owing to a read error. This chain uses TRBV6-6 with TRBJ2-5; no definite D call. Germline CDR1 MNHNY, CDR2 SVGAGI (reference sequence). There are 12 residues in the CDR3. CDR3 residues: CASSPSQATQYF. CDR3 DNA sequence: TGTGCCAGCAGTCCATCCCAAGCGACCCAGTACTTC.

The chain recombines TRBV7-2 with TRBJ1-1, with D possibly matching TRBD1 (5 bases). Trimming pared 4 bases from V and 11 bases from J, leaving 17 bases between. CDR1 is SGHTA and CDR2 is FQGNSA in the germline V gene. CDR3 length equals 13 residues. CDR3 sequence reads: CASSSPVAGEAFF. In nucleotides, the CDR3 is TGTGCCAGCAGCTCGCCGGTAGCGGGGGAGGCTTTCTTT.

The chain couples TRBV28 to TRBJ2-7, with 11 bases that match TRBD2. V was pared by 6 bases and J by 4 bases, with 5 bases of the junction left unmatched. The CDR3 covers 14 residues. In germline, CDR1 is MDHEN, CDR2 SYDVKM. The CDR3 DNA reads as TGTGCCAGCAGCATACTAGCGGGAGCGTACGAGCAGTACTTC. Encoded protein: CASSILAGAYEQYF.

The J gene is TRBJ2-7, the V gene TRBV5-6; D tentatively reads TRBD1 or TRBD2 (5 bases each). The CDR3 covers 12 residues. CDR1 SGHDT and CDR2 YYEEEE come from the germline V gene. V was clipped by 0 bases and J by 8 bases, with 9 bases between them. This chain's CDR3 is CASSLAWGKQYF. The CDR3 region has the DNA TGTGCCAGCAGCTTGGCCTGGGGGAAGCAGTACTTC.

There are a few counts of this clonotype. Here the CDR3 reads CSAFLDRAPYGYTF. CDR3 in DNA: TGCAGTGCCTTCCTCGACAGGGCCCCCTATGGCTACACCTTC. The J gene is TRBJ1-2, the V gene TRBV20-1; 7 bases map to TRBD1. The germline gives CDR1 DFQATT, CDR2 SNEGSKA (reference sequence). V shed 6 bases, J shed 4 bases, and the junction held 11 bases outside the gene matches. This CDR3 region has 14 residues.